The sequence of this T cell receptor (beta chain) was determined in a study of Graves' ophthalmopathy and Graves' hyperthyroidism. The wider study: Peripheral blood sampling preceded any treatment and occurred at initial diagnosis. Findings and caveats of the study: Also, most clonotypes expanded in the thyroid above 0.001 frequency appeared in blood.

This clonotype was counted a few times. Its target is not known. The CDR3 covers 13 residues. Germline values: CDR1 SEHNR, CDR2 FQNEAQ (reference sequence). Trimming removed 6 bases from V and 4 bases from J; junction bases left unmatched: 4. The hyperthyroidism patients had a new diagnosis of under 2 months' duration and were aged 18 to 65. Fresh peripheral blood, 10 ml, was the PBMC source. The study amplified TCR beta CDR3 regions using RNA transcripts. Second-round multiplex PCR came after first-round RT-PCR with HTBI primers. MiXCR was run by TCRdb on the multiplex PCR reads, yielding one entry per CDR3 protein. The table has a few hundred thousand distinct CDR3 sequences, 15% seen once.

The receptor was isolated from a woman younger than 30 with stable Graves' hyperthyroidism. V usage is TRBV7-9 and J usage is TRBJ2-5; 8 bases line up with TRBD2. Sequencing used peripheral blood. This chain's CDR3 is CASRGTSGETQYF. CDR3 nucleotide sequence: TGTGCCAGCAGAGGGACTAGTGGAGAGACCCAGTACTTC.